One and the same sample provided the 18 T cell receptor beta chains below, sequenced in a study of blood T cell repertoires in COVID-19. Using immunoSEQ multiplex PCR, the repertoire was profiled, and TCRdb retains in-frame clones only, with some absent. The table shows around 300,000 clones, with around 89% occurring only once. The sequencing sample was made of peripheral blood. All receptors come from a woman aged 50 to 65 with COVID-19, enrolled during active disease.

V gene TRBV15 combines with J gene TRBJ2-3, with TRBD1 as a possible D gene (6 bases). This CDR3 contains 13 residues. The V end was cut by 2 bases, the J end by 5 bases, with 8 bases between. Germline lookup yields CDR1 LNHNV and CDR2 YYDKDF (reference sequence). The CDR3 reads CATSRPRGDTQYF. In DNA, the CDR3 is TGTGCCACCAGCAGACCCAGGGGAGATACGCAGTATTTT.

This clone was seen a handful of times. The chain joins TRBV5-1 to TRBJ2-7, with a tentative D call TRBD1 (6 bases). CDR1 and CDR2 (germline): SGHRS, YFSETQ. CDR3 length equals 14 residues. The ends were cut back, 3 bases at V and 6 bases at J, with 16 bases in the middle. CDR3 sequence: CASSYDQGTGEQYF. For the CDR3, the DNA is TGCGCCAGCAGCTACGACCAGGGGACGGGCGAGCAGTACTTC.

The V call is TRBV4-3, the J call TRBJ2-1, with 10 positions matching TRBD2. The CDR3 contains 18 residues. The germline V gene has CDR1 LGHNA and CDR2 YSLEER. The ends lost 0 bases at V and 0 bases at J; junction bases unmatched: 5. Here the CDR3 DNA reads TGCGCCAGCAGCCAAGATATGGCTAGCGGGAGCTCCTACAATGAGCAGTTCTTC. Encoded protein: CASSQDMASGSSYNEQFF.

This rearrangement joins TRBV24-1 to TRBJ2-2; 8 bases match TRBD1. The V gene end was trimmed by 9 bases and the J gene end by 7 bases; junction bases not matched to a gene: 12. The CDR3 has 15 amino acids. Germline CDR1 reads KGHDR; CDR2 reads SFDVKD. The CDR3, as DNA: TGTGCCACCCGCATGACAGGGGATAGCGTCGGGGAGCTGTTTTTT. It codes for CATRMTGDSVGELFF.

V usage is TRBV4-3 and J usage is TRBJ2-7; 14 bases are a match to TRBD2. With V trimmed by 0 bases and J by 4 bases, 8 bases remained unmatched. Germline lookup yields CDR1 LGHNA and CDR2 YSLEER. The CDR3 spans 18 residues. CDR3 loop: CASSQERTSGGSGYEQYF. The CDR3 nucleotides read TGCGCCAGCAGCCAAGAGCGGACTAGCGGGGGGAGCGGTTACGAGCAGTACTTC.

The chain is built from TRBV23-1 and TRBJ1-5; no definite D call. TRBV23-1 is flagged as an ORF with uncertain function. The V and J ends lost 3 bases and 0 bases respectively, with 15 bases between them. The CDR3 extends over 17 amino acids. The CDR3, as DNA: TGCGCCAGCAGTCAGGGGAGGCGGGAGGATAGCAATCAGCCCCAGCATTTT. Its protein is CASSQGRREDSNQPQHF.

This clone has more than one count but fewer than ten. The chain joins TRBV5-1 to TRBJ2-3; no clear D gene. Trimming took 3 bases from V and 6 from J, leaving 14 bases between them. Germline lookup yields CDR1 SGHRS and CDR2 YFSETQ. CDR3 length equals 14 residues. DNA of the CDR3: TGCGCCAGCAGCTATCCGGGTGAACTGGATACGCAGTATTTT. Translating gives CASSYPGELDTQYF.

This chain joins TRBV2 and TRBJ2-7, with D tentatively TRBD1 (8 bases). Trimming shortened V by 0 bases and J by 1 base, and 13 bases separated the two germline ends. CDR1 SNHLY and CDR2 FYNNEI come from the germline V gene. The CDR3 is 16 residues long. CDR3 in DNA: TGTGCCAGCAGTGAAGCGCTACAGGGGGGGTCCTACGAGCAGTACTTC. Translating gives CASSEALQGGSYEQYF.

This rearrangement joins TRBV10-1 to TRBJ1-5; 7 bases map to TRBD1. The CDR3 covers 17 residues. J lost 0 bases, V lost 4 bases, and 9 bases had no gene match. The germline V gene has CDR1 WNHNN and CDR2 SYGVQD (reference sequence). The CDR3 bases are TGCGCCAGCAGTGCAGGGGGTTCCATTTATAGCAATCAGCCCCAGCATTTT. Amino acid sequence: CASSAGGSIYSNQPQHF.

This clone was detected only once. The rearrangement links TRBV6-5 to TRBJ1-3; 10 bases are shared with TRBD1. The germline V gene encodes CDR1 MNHEY and CDR2 SVGAGI. The V and J ends lost 5 bases and 11 bases, in that order; junction bases with no gene match: 12. CDR3 length equals 15 residues. CDR3 residues: CASSRTGTGDRSIYF. CDR3 nucleotide sequence: TGTGCCAGCAGTAGGACCGGGACAGGGGATCGGTCCATATATTTT.

A word on this clone: This sample also contains other DNA sequences that code for the same CDR3. J is TRBJ2-7 and V is TRBV18; 7 nucleotides agree with TRBD2. V gave up 2 bases and J gave up 4 bases; unmatched junction bases: 5. CDR3 length: 14 residues. Germline V gene data show CDR1 as KGHSH and CDR2 as LQKENI. CDR3 amino acids: CASSPFREGYEQYF. The CDR3 region has the DNA TGTGCCAGCTCACCATTCAGGGAGGGATACGAGCAGTACTTC.

This chain connects TRBV5-5 to TRBJ2-1, with D perhaps TRBD2 (6 bases). This CDR3 comprises 12 residues. CDR1 and CDR2 from the germline V gene are SGHKS and YYEKEE (reference sequence). The V and J ends lost 2 bases and 12 bases respectively, with 12 bases between them. As DNA, the CDR3 is TGTGCCAGCAGCTTTAGACTAGAGAGGCAGTTCTTC. Encoded protein: CASSFRLERQFF.

This clone has just a few counts. This chain connects TRBV7-9 to TRBJ2-7; D not resolved. This CDR3 comprises 11 residues. V was pared by 5 bases and J by 7 bases, with 9 bases between. Per germline, CDR1 SEHNR and CDR2 FQNEAQ (reference sequence). The CDR3 DNA follows: TGTGCCAGCAGCACCAACCGGGAGCAGTACTTC. Translation: CASSTNREQYF.

This chain uses TRBV9 with TRBJ2-3; TRBD1 agrees at 10 bases. This CDR3 has 17 residues. Germline assignment: CDR1 SGDLS and CDR2 YYNGEE. Unmatched junction bases numbered 11, after V lost 3 bases and J lost 4 bases. The CDR3 bases are TGTGCCAGCAGCGGCGGCTCCGGACAGGGGGTTGCAGATACGCAGTATTTT. It yields the protein CASSGGSGQGVADTQYF.

The chain recombines TRBV7-9 with TRBJ2-1; D call uncertain. V gave up 6 bases and J gave up 3 bases, with 6 bases separating them. This CDR3 region has 12 residues. CDR1 and CDR2 (germline): SEHNR, FQNEAQ (reference sequence). CDR3: CASSLYYNEQFF. As DNA, the CDR3 is TGTGCCAGCAGTCTATACTACAATGAGCAGTTCTTC.

The chain recombines TRBV2 with TRBJ2-7, with TRBD1 matching 7 bases. Per the germline V gene, CDR1 is SNHLY and CDR2 is FYNNEI. This CDR3 comprises 14 residues. Trimming cost V 6 bases and J 6 bases; bases outside gene matches: 11. This chain's CDR3 is CASRAEQGFSEQYF. The CDR3 DNA sequence: TGTGCCAGCAGGGCAGAACAGGGGTTCTCCGAGCAGTACTTC.

This sequence joins TRBV7-2 and TRBJ1-1; D is undetermined. CDR3 length equals 11 residues. The ends were cut back, 7 bases at V and 5 bases at J, with 8 bases in the middle. The V gene's germline CDR1 is SGHTA and CDR2 FQGNSA. CDR3 amino acids: CASTRTTEAFF. CDR3 sequence (DNA): TGTGCCAGCACCCGTACTACTGAAGCTTTCTTT.

The chain recombines TRBV6-6 with TRBJ1-1; D is uncertain. This CDR3 region has 15 residues. Between the trimmed V and J ends, which lost 2 bases and 10 bases, there was a span of 20 bases. Germline V gives CDR1 MNHNY, CDR2 SVGAGI (reference sequence). Here the CDR3 reads CASSYIGGSGSPAFF. As DNA, the CDR3 is TGTGCCAGCAGTTACATTGGTGGGTCCGGGAGCCCAGCTTTCTTT.